This T cell receptor beta chain appears in the sequencing data of a study of cytomegalovirus exposure and HLA in healthy donors. Study overall: When 350 to 400 donors were genotyped, 80% to 90% of them were found to fall in the Caucasian-associated ancestry cluster. Study findings and constraints: High sensitivity and specificity were reportedly achieved when the classifier diagnosed cytomegalovirus status. The majority of CMV-associated TCR beta chains were reported as apparently HLA-restricted in a later analysis. An Asian-associated ancestry cluster reportedly showed fewer N-insertions than the approximately 630-donor mean in a later analysis.

Use of 60 Vbeta and 13 Jbeta primers characterized the PCR. Sequencing used immunoSEQ multiplex PCR; TCRdb keeps in-frame clones, though not all of them. Of approximately 70,000 clones in the sample, approximately 67% were seen once. On this clone: Its target is unknown.

Trimming shortened V by 3 bases and J by 2 bases, and 13 bases separated the two germline ends. The germline V gene has CDR1 SEHNR and CDR2 FQNEAQ (reference sequence). The CDR3 runs 16 residues. The clonotype originates from a man in his forties in good health and CMV-seropositive. The chain combines TRBV7-9 with TRBJ1-4, with D maybe TRBD1 (6 bases). Material: PBMCs. Here the CDR3 DNA reads TGTGCCAGCAGCTTGGGCAGGGGTAGGACTAATGAAAAACTGTTTTTT. Protein: CASSLGRGRTNEKLFF.